The rows below give T cell receptor beta chains drawn from one sample of a study of blood T cell repertoires in COVID-19. Method: immunoSEQ multiplex PCR; TCRdb's copy keeps in-frame clones and lacks some. The top ten clones hold under 4.5% of a sample with 150,000 or so clones, about 86% of them seen once. The sequenced material came from peripheral blood. The receptors were sampled from a woman in her sixties or seventies with acute or convalescent COVID-19. The CDR3 runs from the conserved cysteine through the conserved F or W. Fields, in order: CDR3 DNA, CDR3 protein, clone size, V gene, D gene, J gene. A D gene is named only where the DNA matches it firmly. The listing skips clone size in some rows; elsewhere it reads once, few, many or a size class.

CDR3nt: TGCAGCGTTGGACACCTCACAGATACGCAGTATTTT
CDR3aa: CSVGHLTDTQYF
abundance: .
v_gene: TRBV29-1
d_gene: .
j_gene: TRBJ2-3

CDR3nt: TGTGCCAGCACCCGGGGCGGGGTCCGGGAAGAGACCCAGTACTTC
CDR3aa: CASTRGGVREETQYF
abundance: .
v_gene: TRBV5-4
d_gene: .
j_gene: TRBJ2-5

CDR3nt: TGTGCCAGCAGCCAAGGGGGACAGCAGCAGTTCTTC
CDR3aa: CASSQGGQQQFF
abundance: .
v_gene: TRBV4-2
d_gene: TRBD1
j_gene: TRBJ2-1

CDR3nt: TGTGCCAGCAACCGAGTCGAACAGCTACCCCAGCCCCAGCATTTT
CDR3aa: CASNRVEQLPQPQHF
abundance: .
v_gene: TRBV28
d_gene: .
j_gene: TRBJ1-5

CDR3nt: TGCGCCAGCAGTGAACGGGGACAGGGCTTTGAAAAACTGTTTTTT
CDR3aa: CASSERGQGFEKLFF
abundance: .
v_gene: TRBV10-2
d_gene: TRBD1
j_gene: TRBJ1-4

CDR3nt: TGTGCCAGTAGCCCATCCCTTTCAGTAGCAAAGTTGGAGACCCAGTACTTC
CDR3aa: CASSPSLSVAKLETQYF
abundance: .
v_gene: TRBV19
d_gene: .
j_gene: TRBJ2-5

CDR3nt: TGTGCCAGCAGCTTATCCTTTAGCGGGGGCACCGGGGAGCTGTTTTTT
CDR3aa: CASSLSFSGGTGELFF
abundance: .
v_gene: TRBV11-3
d_gene: TRBD2
j_gene: TRBJ2-2

CDR3nt: TGTGCCAGCAGCGGAGACAGTCCTAACTATGGCTACACCTTC
CDR3aa: CASSGDSPNYGYTF
abundance: .
v_gene: TRBV6-6
d_gene: .
j_gene: TRBJ1-2

CDR3nt: TGTGCCAGCAGACAGGGGAATGTGGGTGGCTACACCTTC
CDR3aa: CASRQGNVGGYTF
abundance: .
v_gene: TRBV27
d_gene: TRBD1
j_gene: TRBJ1-2

CDR3nt: TGTGCCAGCAGCTTGGGAGGACAGGGTGGATTCTACGAGCAGTACTTC
CDR3aa: CASSLGGQGGFYEQYF
abundance: .
v_gene: TRBV5-4
d_gene: TRBD1
j_gene: TRBJ2-7

CDR3nt: TGTGCCAGCTCCCTAGGGGCCGAAGAGACCCAGTACTTC
CDR3aa: CASSLGAEETQYF
abundance: .
v_gene: TRBV18
d_gene: .
j_gene: TRBJ2-5

CDR3nt: TGCGCCAGCAGCCAAGGGGTGCAGCGGAAACCCTACGAGCAGTACTTC
CDR3aa: CASSQGVQRKPYEQYF
abundance: .
v_gene: TRBV4-1
d_gene: .
j_gene: TRBJ2-7

CDR3nt: TGTGCCAGCAGCCCCCCCGGGAGGGAAGCTGGAAACACCATATATTTT
CDR3aa: CASSPPGREAGNTIYF
abundance: .
v_gene: TRBV11-3
d_gene: .
j_gene: TRBJ1-3

CDR3nt: TGCGCCAGCTTCGTCAGCGGGAGCGGGAATACGCAGTATTTT
CDR3aa: CASFVSGSGNTQYF
abundance: .
v_gene: TRBV5-1
d_gene: TRBD2
j_gene: TRBJ2-3

CDR3nt: TGCACCAGCAGCCCTTCTGGTCTGCGGATTCAAGAGACCCAGTACTTC
CDR3aa: CTSSPSGLRIQETQYF
abundance: .
v_gene: TRBV1
d_gene: .
j_gene: TRBJ2-5

CDR3nt: TGTGCCAGCAGTGAAAGGGTGGAGGCTTCGCAGTACTTC
CDR3aa: CASSERVEASQYF
abundance: .
v_gene: TRBV6-1
d_gene: .
j_gene: TRBJ2-7

CDR3nt: TGTGCCAGTAGTGGATATTGGACAGTCAATCAGCCCCAGCATTTT
CDR3aa: CASSGYWTVNQPQHF
abundance: .
v_gene: TRBV19
d_gene: .
j_gene: TRBJ1-5

CDR3nt: TGTGCCAGCAGCTTGGACCAGGAATATGGCTACACCTTC
CDR3aa: CASSLDQEYGYTF
abundance: .
v_gene: TRBV5-4
d_gene: .
j_gene: TRBJ1-2

CDR3nt: TGTGCCAGCAGACCAGCGGGAGGGGACACCGGGGAGCTGTTTTTT
CDR3aa: CASRPAGGDTGELFF
abundance: .
v_gene: TRBV6-5
d_gene: TRBD2
j_gene: TRBJ2-2

CDR3nt: TGTGCCAGTGAGGGCGACGAGCAGTACTTC
CDR3aa: CASEGDEQYF
abundance: .
v_gene: TRBV5-6
d_gene: .
j_gene: TRBJ2-7

CDR3nt: TGTGCCCCTAGAACCGACAGGCGATCGAGGGAAAAACTGTTTTTT
CDR3aa: CAPRTDRRSREKLFF
abundance: .
v_gene: TRBV10-3
d_gene: .
j_gene: TRBJ1-4

CDR3nt: TGTGCCAGCGGGACAGCTTTCAATGAGCAGTTCTTC
CDR3aa: CASGTAFNEQFF
abundance: .
v_gene: TRBV11-1
d_gene: TRBD1
j_gene: TRBJ2-1

CDR3nt: TGTGCCAGCAGCTTGGGAGGAGACTATGGCTACACCTTC
CDR3aa: CASSLGGDYGYTF
abundance: .
v_gene: TRBV5-4
d_gene: .
j_gene: TRBJ1-2

CDR3nt: TGTGCCAGCAGCCAAGTTCCGGGAGGGGGCACTGAAGCTTTCTTT
CDR3aa: CASSQVPGGGTEAFF
abundance: .
v_gene: TRBV3-1/TRBV3-2
d_gene: .
j_gene: TRBJ1-1

CDR3nt: TGCGCCAGCAGCCAAGTTACAGGGAATCAGCCCCAGCATTTT
CDR3aa: CASSQVTGNQPQHF
abundance: .
v_gene: TRBV4-1
d_gene: .
j_gene: TRBJ1-5

CDR3nt: TGTGCCGCTCAAACCGGGGGGGCAGGGAAACTGTTTTTT
CDR3aa: CAAQTGGAGKLFF
abundance: .
v_gene: TRBV15
d_gene: .
j_gene: TRBJ1-4

CDR3nt: TGCGCCAGCAGCCGTGACGGGGAAGGTAACTATGGCTACACCTTC
CDR3aa: CASSRDGEGNYGYTF
abundance: .
v_gene: TRBV5-1
d_gene: .
j_gene: TRBJ1-2

CDR3nt: TGTGCCAGCAGTACTCATATAACGGGATCCATGTCGAACACCGGGGAGCTGTTTTTT
CDR3aa: CASSTHITGSMSNTGELFF
abundance: .
v_gene: TRBV28
d_gene: .
j_gene: TRBJ2-2

CDR3nt: TGCGCCAGCAGCCAGGGGACAGGGAGGGGCGAGCAGTACTTC
CDR3aa: CASSQGTGRGEQYF
abundance: .
v_gene: TRBV4-1
d_gene: TRBD1
j_gene: TRBJ2-7

CDR3nt: TGTGCCAGCAGTCTCGGGAGCACAGATACGCAGTATTTT
CDR3aa: CASSLGSTDTQYF
abundance: .
v_gene: TRBV12-3/TRBV12-4
d_gene: .
j_gene: TRBJ2-3

CDR3nt: TGTGCCAGCAGCCACCTGAACCGGGACAGGGAGGTCCCAGAGCAGTTCTTC
CDR3aa: CASSHLNRDREVPEQFF
abundance: .
v_gene: TRBV7-8
d_gene: TRBD1
j_gene: TRBJ2-1

CDR3nt: TGTGCCAGCAGCTTCCACGACGGAGCCTACGAGCAGTACTTC
CDR3aa: CASSFHDGAYEQYF
abundance: .
v_gene: TRBV7-9
d_gene: .
j_gene: TRBJ2-7

CDR3nt: TGTGCCAGCAGCTTAGGGGAGGAAGGGATCTATGGCTACACCTTC
CDR3aa: CASSLGEEGIYGYTF
abundance: .
v_gene: TRBV7-6
d_gene: .
j_gene: TRBJ1-2

CDR3nt: TGCGCCAGCAGCCAAGGGCACAACACCGGGGAGCTGTTTTTT
CDR3aa: CASSQGHNTGELFF
abundance: .
v_gene: TRBV4-1
d_gene: .
j_gene: TRBJ2-2

CDR3nt: TGTGCCAGCAGCCCGCCCTTAGCGGGAGGCGTCTACAATGAGCAGTTCTTC
CDR3aa: CASSPPLAGGVYNEQFF
abundance: .
v_gene: TRBV7-9
d_gene: TRBD2
j_gene: TRBJ2-1

CDR3nt: TGTGCCTGGGGGAGGGGGCTGGAGACCGGGGAGCTGTTTTTT
CDR3aa: CAWGRGLETGELFF
abundance: .
v_gene: TRBV30
d_gene: .
j_gene: TRBJ2-2

CDR3nt: TGTGCCAGTGGAAGTGGGGCCCAGCCCCAGCATTTT
CDR3aa: CASGSGAQPQHF
abundance: .
v_gene: TRBV19
d_gene: .
j_gene: TRBJ1-5

CDR3nt: TGTGCCAGCAGTTACGCGGGAACGAATGAAAAACTGTTTTTT
CDR3aa: CASSYAGTNEKLFF
abundance: .
v_gene: TRBV6-2/TRBV6-3
d_gene: .
j_gene: TRBJ1-4

CDR3nt: TGTGCCAGCAGTGAGACTACCCCCGCGGGCACCGGGGAGCTGTTTTTT
CDR3aa: CASSETTPAGTGELFF
abundance: .
v_gene: TRBV25-1
d_gene: .
j_gene: TRBJ2-2

CDR3nt: TGTGCCAGCAGTTCCCGGACTGAGAGGAGCACCATATATTTT
CDR3aa: CASSSRTERSTIYF
abundance: .
v_gene: TRBV28
d_gene: .
j_gene: TRBJ1-3

CDR3nt: TGTGCCAGCAGCTTAGTAGGCGGACAAGAGACCCAGTACTTC
CDR3aa: CASSLVGGQETQYF
abundance: .
v_gene: TRBV7-9
d_gene: .
j_gene: TRBJ2-5

CDR3nt: TGTGCCACCAGTGATTGGACTAGCGGGGTGACCACCGGGGAGCTGTTTTTT
CDR3aa: CATSDWTSGVTTGELFF
abundance: .
v_gene: TRBV24-1
d_gene: TRBD2
j_gene: TRBJ2-2

CDR3nt: TGCGCCAGCAGCCCGGGGACAGTTCAAAACTATGGCTACACCTTC
CDR3aa: CASSPGTVQNYGYTF
abundance: .
v_gene: TRBV5-1
d_gene: TRBD1
j_gene: TRBJ1-2

CDR3nt: TGTGCCAGCAGAGGCTCACTGAGGGAGCAGTACTTC
CDR3aa: CASRGSLREQYF
abundance: .
v_gene: TRBV28
d_gene: .
j_gene: TRBJ2-7

CDR3nt: TGCGCCAGCAGCTTAACACAGGGGGCCGGGGAGCTGTTTTTT
CDR3aa: CASSLTQGAGELFF
abundance: .
v_gene: TRBV5-1
d_gene: TRBD1
j_gene: TRBJ2-2

CDR3nt: TGTGCCAGCAGTCCCCTGGGACTAGCGGGAGAGGCCCACGAGCAGTACTTC
CDR3aa: CASSPLGLAGEAHEQYF
abundance: .
v_gene: TRBV6-6
d_gene: TRBD2
j_gene: TRBJ2-7

CDR3nt: TGTGCCAGCAGTTTGGACAGCGGGAGGGCCTACAATGAGCAGTTCTTC
CDR3aa: CASSLDSGRAYNEQFF
abundance: .
v_gene: TRBV28
d_gene: TRBD2
j_gene: TRBJ2-1

CDR3nt: TGTGCCATCAGTGAGTCGGGACAGGGCTATGGCTACACCTTC
CDR3aa: CAISESGQGYGYTF
abundance: .
v_gene: TRBV10-3
d_gene: TRBD1
j_gene: TRBJ1-2

CDR3nt: TGTGCCAGCAGTGAATACCGGAGTGGCTACACCTTC
CDR3aa: CASSEYRSGYTF
abundance: .
v_gene: TRBV25-1
d_gene: .
j_gene: TRBJ1-2

CDR3nt: TGTGCCAGCAGCCTTAGCCGCAATCAGCCCCAGCATTTT
CDR3aa: CASSLSRNQPQHF
abundance: once
v_gene: TRBV11-2
d_gene: .
j_gene: TRBJ1-5

CDR3nt: TGTGCCAGCAGGCGGGGGACTAGCGGGTGGGGTGAGCAGTTCTTC
CDR3aa: CASRRGTSGWGEQFF
abundance: .
v_gene: TRBV28
d_gene: TRBD2
j_gene: TRBJ2-1

CDR3nt: TGTGCCAGCAGCTCCGCCCTAGCGGGAGGGCAGGATACGCAGTATTTT
CDR3aa: CASSSALAGGQDTQYF
abundance: .
v_gene: TRBV7-2
d_gene: TRBD2
j_gene: TRBJ2-3

CDR3nt: TGTGCCAGCAGCCAAGATCACGGGGTCCCCTTCTATGGCTACACCTTC
CDR3aa: CASSQDHGVPFYGYTF
abundance: few
v_gene: TRBV4-2
d_gene: .
j_gene: TRBJ1-2

CDR3nt: TGCGCCAGCAGCTTGGAAGGGGTAGTTAGCGGCTACACCTTC
CDR3aa: CASSLEGVVSGYTF
abundance: .
v_gene: TRBV5-1
d_gene: .
j_gene: TRBJ1-2

CDR3nt: TGTGCCAGCAGCCCCCAGTCGGAGTCAGATACGCAGTATTTT
CDR3aa: CASSPQSESDTQYF
abundance: .
v_gene: TRBV13
d_gene: .
j_gene: TRBJ2-3